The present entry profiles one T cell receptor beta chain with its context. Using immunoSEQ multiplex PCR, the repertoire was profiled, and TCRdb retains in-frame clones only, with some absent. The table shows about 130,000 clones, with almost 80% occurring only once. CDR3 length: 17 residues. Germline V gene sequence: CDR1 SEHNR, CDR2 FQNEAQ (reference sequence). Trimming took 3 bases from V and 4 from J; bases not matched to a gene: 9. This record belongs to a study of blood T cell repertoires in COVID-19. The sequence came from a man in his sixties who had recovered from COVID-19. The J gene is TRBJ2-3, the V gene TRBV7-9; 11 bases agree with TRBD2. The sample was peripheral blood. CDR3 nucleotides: TGTGCCAGCAGCTTCTCCGCCACTAGCGGGAGCGCAGATACGCAGTATTTT. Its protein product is CASSFSATSGSADTQYF. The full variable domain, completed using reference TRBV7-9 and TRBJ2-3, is DTGVSQNPRHKITKRGQNVTFRCDPISEHNRLYWYRQTLGQGPEFLTYFQNEAQLEKSRLLSDRFSAERPKGSFSTLEIQRTEQGDSAMYLCASSFSATSGSADTQYFGPGTRLTVL.